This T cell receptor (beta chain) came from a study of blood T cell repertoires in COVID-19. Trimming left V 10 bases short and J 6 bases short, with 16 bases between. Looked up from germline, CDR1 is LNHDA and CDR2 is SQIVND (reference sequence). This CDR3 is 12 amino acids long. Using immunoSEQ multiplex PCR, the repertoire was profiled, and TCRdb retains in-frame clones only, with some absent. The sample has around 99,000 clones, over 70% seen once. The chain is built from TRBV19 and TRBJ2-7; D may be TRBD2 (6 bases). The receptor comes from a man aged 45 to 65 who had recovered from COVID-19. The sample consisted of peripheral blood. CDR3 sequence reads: CATMGLGPEQYF. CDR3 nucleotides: TGTGCCACTATGGGACTGGGGCCCGAGCAGTACTTC.